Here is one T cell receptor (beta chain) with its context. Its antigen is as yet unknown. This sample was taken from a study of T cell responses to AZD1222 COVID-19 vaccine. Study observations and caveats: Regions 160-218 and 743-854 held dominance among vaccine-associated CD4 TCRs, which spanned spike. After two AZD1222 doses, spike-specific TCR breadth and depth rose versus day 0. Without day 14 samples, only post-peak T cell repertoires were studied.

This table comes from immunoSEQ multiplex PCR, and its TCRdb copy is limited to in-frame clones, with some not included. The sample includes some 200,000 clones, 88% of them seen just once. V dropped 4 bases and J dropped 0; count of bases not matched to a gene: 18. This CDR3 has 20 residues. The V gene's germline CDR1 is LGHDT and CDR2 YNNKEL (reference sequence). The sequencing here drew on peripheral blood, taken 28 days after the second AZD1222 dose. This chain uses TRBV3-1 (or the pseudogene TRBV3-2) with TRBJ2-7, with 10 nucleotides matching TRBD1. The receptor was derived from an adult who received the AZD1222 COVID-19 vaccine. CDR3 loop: CASSPDLGTGASRSSYEQYF. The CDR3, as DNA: TGTGCCAGCAGCCCCGACCTCGGGACAGGGGCCAGTAGGAGCTCCTACGAGCAGTACTTC.